The 16 T cell receptor beta chains below were found in one sample sequenced in a study of blood T cell repertoires in COVID-19. Only in-frame clones appear in the TCRdb table, and some are missing; sequencing was by immunoSEQ multiplex PCR. This table has some 80,000 clones, around three quarters appearing once. Specimen: peripheral blood. The receptors shown here come from a woman aged 80 or over with active or convalescent COVID-19.

The chain recombines TRBV7-6 with TRBJ2-7; 9 nucleotides agree with TRBD2. The V and J ends lost 5 bases and 3 bases, in that order; junction bases with no gene match: 8. CDR1 and CDR2 from the germline V gene are SGHVS and FNYEAQ. The CDR3 totals 15 residues. The CDR3 loop reads CASSAGTSSDYEQYF. CDR3 sequence (DNA): TGTGCCAGCAGCGCCGGGACTAGCTCTGACTACGAGCAGTACTTC.

V gene TRBV6-5 combines with J gene TRBJ1-5, with D possibly being TRBD1 (6 bases). Germline V lookup: CDR1 MNHEY, CDR2 SVGAGI. The CDR3 loop spans 14 amino acids. The V gene lost 6 bases and the J gene lost 5 bases, with 14 bases spanning the gap. The CDR3, as DNA: TGTGCCAGCAGGCCACCAGGGGATTATCAGCCCCAGCATTTT. It yields the protein CASRPPGDYQPQHF.

This chain joins TRBV5-1 and TRBJ1-1; TRBD1 agrees at 9 bases. The CDR3 runs to 16 residues. From germline, CDR1 is SGHRS and CDR2 YFSETQ. The trim removed 3 bases at V and 1 base at J, leaving 7 bases unmatched. The CDR3 coding sequence is TGCGCCAGCAGCTATACCGACAGGGGGGCGAACACTGAAGCTTTCTTT. This codes for CASSYTDRGANTEAFF.

The chain carries TRBV6-5 and TRBJ2-1, with 8 nucleotides matching TRBD1. In germline, CDR1 is MNHEY, CDR2 SVGAGI. The CDR3 has 15 amino acids. The V segment lost 6 bases and the J segment 5 bases; nucleotides outside the gene matches: 9. CDR3: CASSRDRWEDNEQFF. The CDR3 DNA sequence: TGTGCCAGCAGCCGGGACAGGTGGGAGGACAATGAGCAGTTCTTC.

This clone has a single count. The V and J genes are TRBV14 and TRBJ2-1; 9 bases map to TRBD2. Germline trimming cut 2 bases from V and 4 bases from J; bases unmatched to any gene: 0. The CDR3 runs 14 residues. The V gene's germline CDR1 is SGHDN and CDR2 FVKESK. CDR3 DNA: TGTGCCAGCAGCCAACTAGCGGGGTACAATGAGCAGTTCTTC. It codes for CASSQLAGYNEQFF.

The rearrangement uses TRBV5-6 and TRBJ2-7; 7 bases map to TRBD2. V was pared by 3 bases and J by 7 bases, with 16 bases of the junction left unmatched. Germline V lookup: CDR1 SGHDT, CDR2 YYEEEE. The CDR3 runs 16 residues. CDR3 nucleotide sequence: TGTGCCAGCAGCTGGACGACTGGGACGGGGGGTCGAGAGCAGTACTTC. This translates into CASSWTTGTGGREQYF.

The rearrangement links TRBV6-1 to TRBJ1-6; 10 nucleotides agree with TRBD1. The germline V gene encodes CDR1 MNHNS and CDR2 SASEGT. This CDR3 is built from 16 residues. V dropped 4 bases and J dropped 12; count of bases not matched to a gene: 12. The CDR3 DNA reads TGTGCCAGCAGTGGGGGGGACAGGGGATTCCCTAAACCCCTCCACTTT. It translates to CASSGGDRGFPKPLHF.

This clone showed up just a few times. The gene calls are TRBV5-6 and TRBJ2-7; D remains ambiguous. Germline CDR1 reads SGHDT; CDR2 reads YYEEEE. Between the trimmed V and J ends, which lost 4 bases and 2 bases, there was a span of 19 bases. The CDR3 consists of 16 residues. Written as DNA, the CDR3 is TGTGCCAGCAGCCAAAAGGAACTGCGGCTAGCCTACGAGCAGTACTTC. Encoded protein: CASSQKELRLAYEQYF.

V gene TRBV27 combines with J gene TRBJ2-6; tentative D call: TRBD1 (6 bases). Germline CDR1 is MNHEY and CDR2 is SMNVEV (reference sequence). This CDR3 has 17 amino acids. The ends were cut back, 5 bases at V and 0 bases at J, with 14 bases in the middle. CDR3 in DNA: TGTGCCAGCAGTCTTACCGGGACACACTCTGGGGCCAACGTCCTGACTTTC. It yields the protein CASSLTGTHSGANVLTF.

This clone was picked up many times. The rearrangement links TRBV2 to TRBJ2-3; TRBD2 matches 9 bases. V gave up 8 bases and J gave up 6 bases; unmatched junction bases: 6. Germline CDR1 reads SNHLY; CDR2 reads FYNNEI. This CDR3 has 13 residues. CDR3 amino acids: CASGGGVYDTQYF. CDR3 DNA sequence: TGTGCCAGCGGCGGGGGGGTCTACGATACGCAGTATTTT.

The chain has TRBV5-6 and TRBJ1-4, with D perhaps matching TRBD1 (5 bases). The V end was cut by 4 bases, the J end by 10 bases, with 11 bases between. CDR1 and CDR2 (germline): SGHDT, YYEEEE. This CDR3 has 12 amino acids. The CDR3, as DNA: TGTGCCAGCAGCGCAGGGTTAGGAAAACTGTTTTTT. As protein: CASSAGLGKLFF.

The chain is built from TRBV28 and TRBJ2-5, with D perhaps TRBD1 (6 bases). V lost 8 bases, J lost 4 bases, and 17 bases lay in between. The CDR3 spans 14 residues. CDR1 MDHEN and CDR2 SYDVKM come from the germline V gene. The CDR3 nucleotides read TGTGCCAGCGGGGGCGACCCCGGACCAGAGACCCAGTACTTC. As protein: CASGGDPGPETQYF.

This CDR3 reads CASSVQGGNTGELFF. The CDR3 coding sequence is TGTGCCAGCAGCGTACAGGGGGGGAACACCGGGGAGCTGTTTTTT. V is TRBV5-5 and J is TRBJ2-2; 8 bases fit TRBD1. The germline CDR1 and CDR2 sequences are SGHKS and YYEKEE (reference sequence). The CDR3 covers 15 residues. The J segment lost 1 base and the V segment lost 4 bases, leaving 3 bases of the junction unmatched. Drawing the rest from reference TRBV5-5 and TRBJ2-2, the complete variable domain is DAGVTQSPTHLIKTRGQQVTLRCSPISGHKSVSWYQQVLGQGPQFIFQYYEKEERGRGNFPDRFSARQFPNYSSELNVNALLLGDSALYLCASSVQGGNTGELFFGEGSRLTVL.

J is TRBJ2-5 and V is TRBV4-2, with 8 bases fitting TRBD2. J lost 5 bases, V lost 0 bases, and 11 bases had no gene match. The germline V gene has CDR1 LGHNA and CDR2 YNFKEQ. This CDR3 region has 17 residues. The CDR3 reads CASSQDGGTSLSETQYF. Here the CDR3 DNA reads TGTGCCAGCAGCCAAGATGGGGGGACTAGTCTTAGCGAGACCCAGTACTTC.

V and J are TRBV7-2 and TRBJ1-4; a weak D match, TRBD1 (5 bases). This CDR3 has 15 residues. V lost 5 bases to trimming and J lost 4 bases, with 14 bases between them. Germline loops: CDR1 SGHTA, CDR2 FQGNSA. This CDR3 is CASSAFGGNNEKLFF. In nucleotides, the CDR3 is TGTGCCAGCAGCGCCTTCGGGGGAAATAATGAAAAACTGTTTTTT.

V usage is TRBV24-1 and J usage is TRBJ2-3, with TRBD1 matching 8 bases. With V trimmed by 2 bases and J by 4 bases, 10 bases remained unmatched. Germline CDR1 and CDR2: KGHDR and SFDVKD. CDR3 size: 17 residues. The CDR3 DNA sequence: TGTGCCACCAGTGATTCCGGAGGACAGGGACATCCAGATACGCAGTATTTT. It codes for CATSDSGGQGHPDTQYF.